The rows below give T cell receptor beta chains drawn from one sample of a study of blood T cells in healthy people across ages. A single record per CDR3 protein comes from TCRdb applying MiXCR to the 5' RACE reads. Among under 1,000,000 distinct CDR3 sequences listed, roughly 46% were seen once. Sequencing input: blood. These receptors came from an elderly man in good health. The CDR3 runs from the conserved cysteine through the conserved F or W. Fields, in order: J gene, V gene, CDR3 protein.

TRBJ2-7 TRBV6-5 CASRPPWSISSYEQYF
TRBJ2-6 TRBV12-3/TRBV12-4 CASSVTGTGFVLTF
TRBJ2-2 TRBV6-6 CASSGLAGGTSTGELFF
TRBJ2-2 TRBV29-1 CSVRSSGPSGELFF
TRBJ2-3 TRBV7-3 CASSLWGASTDTQYF
TRBJ2-1 TRBV11-3 CASSLVGGEQFF
TRBJ2-2 TRBV7-2 CASRFGTSGLTGELFF
TRBJ2-7 TRBV7-2 CASSSPGDKSYEQYF
TRBJ2-3 TRBV7-9 CASSLVGGMQDTQYF
TRBJ2-7 TRBV9 CASSEGTSIAYEQYF
TRBJ2-1 TRBV5-1 CASSLAKGWQFF
TRBJ1-1 TRBV5-1 CASSEMQGGTEAFF
TRBJ2-7 TRBV20-1 CSARGESYEQYF
TRBJ2-7 TRBV7-2 CASSPQGTKRYEQYF
TRBJ2-1 TRBV18 CASSYQGTTQETQFF
TRBJ2-7 TRBV29-1 CSANFRDRENEQYF
TRBJ2-7 TRBV13 CASSQTVSPTGSSYEQYF
TRBJ2-7 TRBV19 CASSSRQSSYEQYF
TRBJ1-4 TRBV7-9 CASSLTLGNEKLFF
TRBJ2-3 TRBV20-1 CSASPSGEGDTQYF
TRBJ2-5 TRBV28 CASSFPDGQETQYF
TRBJ2-3 TRBV20-1 CSASTGEGTDTQYF
TRBJ2-5 TRBV5-6 CASSLEGQGETQYF
TRBJ1-6 TRBV30 CACVTGGNSPLHF
TRBJ2-1 TRBV6-1 CASSPAVHNEQFF
TRBJ2-7 TRBV2 CASRTTDRAPYEQYF
TRBJ1-1 TRBV11-3 CASSPGRGRRTTEAFF
TRBJ1-1 TRBV20-1 CSARGRDTEAFF
TRBJ2-3 TRBV7-9 CASSGTLGTDTQYF
TRBJ2-7 TRBV27 CASSLSRGSFYEQYF
TRBJ2-4 TRBV3-1 CASSSQGVDIQYF
TRBJ2-1 TRBV28 CASTKTPSYNEQFF
TRBJ2-2 TRBV20-1 CSATILTGVLFF
TRBJ2-3 TRBV7-3 CASSTFGGFGGDTQYF